There are many counts of the clone carrying this TCR beta chain. Deletions cut 7 bases from V and 3 bases from J, with 10 bases between. Germline V gene lookup returns CDR1 SQVTM and CDR2 ANQGSEA. The CDR3 contains 11 residues. This specimen comes from a study of identical twins. TCRdb itself ran the 5' RACE reads through MiXCR, one entry per CDR3 protein. The sample includes some 240,000 distinct CDR3 sequences, about 8.3% of them seen just once. Separately, the same data were catalogued under a study of yellow fever vaccine responses in identical twins. That publication notes: Twins' T cell vaccine responses reportedly looked partly convergent, partly personalized.

The origin of this receptor is a woman between 18 and 30 years old in good health. The sequencing sample was made of CD8+ T cells sorted from blood. The J gene is TRBJ2-7, the V gene TRBV29-1; perhaps TRBD1 as D (5 bases). As DNA, the CDR3 is TGCAGCGCCATCGACAGCTACGAGCAGTACTTC. Protein product: CSAIDSYEQYF.